Below are 3 T cell receptor beta chains sequenced from a single sample in a study of blood T cell repertoires in COVID-19. Produced via immunoSEQ multiplex PCR; TCRdb's table is partial and in-frame only. The sample records about 110,000 clones, 88% being singletons. The sample consisted of peripheral blood. The receptors were gathered from a woman aged 50 to 60 with acute or convalescent COVID-19.

The rearrangement joins TRBV5-1 to TRBJ2-1, with 9 bases lining up with TRBD2. This CDR3 region has 16 residues. Germline CDR1 reads SGHRS; CDR2 reads YFSETQ. Unmatched junction bases numbered 9, after V lost 0 bases and J lost 8 bases. The CDR3, as DNA: TGCGCCAGCAGCTTGGGTATTAGCGGGAGTATCGATGAGCAGTTCTTC. Translating it yields CASSLGISGSIDEQFF.

This clone was seen more than once but under ten times. The chain uses TRBV21-1 and TRBJ2-2; TRBD1, as called in the table, went unchecked against the DNA. TRBV21-1 is a pseudogene. The CDR3 covers 14 residues. CDR3 coding DNA: TGTGCCACCACGTGGGCAGGGAACACCGGGGAGCTGTTTTTT. This encodes CATTWAGNTGELFF.

This clone turned up a few times. CDR3 nucleotides: TGCGCCAGCAGCCAAGTGGGGGGAGAAGCTTTCTTT. Its protein is CASSQVGGEAFF. V and J are TRBV4-1 and TRBJ1-1; D might be TRBD1 (5 bases). V was trimmed by 1 base and J by 8 bases, leaving 8 bases between them. The CDR3 runs to 12 residues. Germline CDR1 is MGHRA and CDR2 is YSYEKL.